Below are 25 T cell receptor beta chains sequenced from a single sample in a study of blood T cell repertoires in COVID-19. The protocol was immunoSEQ multiplex PCR, while the TCRdb copy is restricted to in-frame clones and leaves out a portion. The table has roughly 300,000 clones, less than 90% seen once. Sequenced: peripheral blood. Source of these receptors: a human donor in a cohort sampled during active COVID-19.

V is TRBV3-1 (or the pseudogene TRBV3-2) and J is TRBJ1-1; D may be TRBD1 (5 bases). V was pared by 5 bases and J by 3 bases, with 10 bases between. The CDR3 runs 13 residues. The germline V gene encodes CDR1 LGHDT and CDR2 YNNKEL (reference sequence). The CDR3 sequence: CASSVLGDTEAFF. CDR3 nucleotide sequence: TGTGCCAGCAGCGTTCTAGGGGACACTGAAGCTTTCTTT.

V is TRBV4-2 and J is TRBJ1-2; 7 nucleotides agree with TRBD1. CDR1 is LGHNA, CDR2 YNFKEQ, per germline. The ends lost 0 bases at V and 3 bases at J; junction bases unmatched: 4. This CDR3 is built from 15 residues. This CDR3 reads CASSQDEGQDYGYTF. CDR3 DNA sequence: TGTGCCAGCAGCCAAGATGAAGGACAGGACTATGGCTACACCTTC.

This chain joins TRBV5-6 and TRBJ2-1; D possibly corresponds to TRBD2 (5 bases). This CDR3 is 15 amino acids long. Deletions cut 6 bases from V and 6 bases from J, with 19 bases between. CDR1 and CDR2 from the germline V gene are SGHDT and YYEEEE. The CDR3 protein is CASTPAGGPANEQFF. The CDR3 DNA follows: TGTGCCAGCACCCCAGCTGGAGGTCCAGCCAATGAGCAGTTCTTC.

This sequence joins TRBV6-5 and TRBJ1-3; 9 nucleotides align to TRBD1. CDR1 and CDR2 from the germline V gene are MNHEY and SVGAGI. CDR3 size: 13 residues. Trimming removed 7 bases from V and 4 bases from J; junction bases left unmatched: 2. The CDR3 nucleotides are TGTGCCAGCAAACAGGGGGCGGGAAACACCATATATTTT. This encodes CASKQGAGNTIYF.

The gene calls are TRBV5-4 and TRBJ2-7; 9 positions match TRBD1. The V gene's germline CDR1 is SGHNT and CDR2 YYREEE (reference sequence). V lost 2 bases, J lost 4 bases, and 10 bases stayed unmatched. The CDR3 totals 16 residues. The CDR3 region has the DNA TGTGCCAGCAGCTTCACACTAGGGACAGGGATGTACGAGCAGTACTTC. Protein product: CASSFTLGTGMYEQYF. Combining the CDR3 with reference TRBV5-4 and TRBJ2-7 gives the whole variable domain ETGVTQSPTHLIKTRGQQVTLRCSSQSGHNTVSWYQQALGQGPQFIFQYYREEENGRGNFPPRFSGLQFPNYSSELNVNALELDDSALYLCASSFTLGTGMYEQYFGPGTRLTVT.

The J gene is TRBJ2-3, the V gene TRBV27; D not certain. The CDR3 has 13 residues. Deletions cut 3 bases from V and 0 bases from J, with 4 bases between. Looked up from germline, CDR1 is MNHEY and CDR2 is SMNVEV (reference sequence). The DNA for the CDR3 is TGTGCCAGCAGTTTTTATAGCACAGATACGCAGTATTTT. Translated, it gives CASSFYSTDTQYF.

The gene calls are TRBV27 and TRBJ2-2; TRBD2 matches 13 bases. The J segment lost 6 bases and the V segment lost 6 bases, leaving 4 bases of the junction unmatched. CDR1 and CDR2 (germline): MNHEY, SMNVEV (reference sequence). CDR3 length: 15 residues. The CDR3, as DNA: TGTGCCAGCAGCCGACTAGCGGGAGGTCCCGGGGAGCTGTTTTTT. It codes for CASSRLAGGPGELFF.

This rearrangement joins TRBV6-1 to TRBJ1-4, with D uncertain. Germline CDR1 MNHNS, CDR2 SASEGT. The CDR3 loop spans 16 amino acids. The germline V and J ends were trimmed by 0 bases and 0 bases, with 8 bases remaining between them. In DNA, the CDR3 is TGTGCCAGCAGTGAAGCGACACGTCCAACTAATGAAAAACTGTTTTTT. This encodes CASSEATRPTNEKLFF.

The rearrangement links TRBV29-1 to TRBJ2-5; 9 positions match TRBD1. Germline CDR1 reads SQVTM; CDR2 reads ANQGSEA. The junction had 7 bases not matched to a gene; V was cut back by 5 bases and J by 6 bases. CDR3 length: 13 amino acids. This CDR3 is CSVSGQGLKTQYF. CDR3 nucleotide sequence: TGCAGCGTTTCCGGACAGGGGTTAAAGACCCAGTACTTC.

This clone was seen a single time. The chain is built from TRBV2 and TRBJ2-7; D is undetermined. Germline V gene lookup returns CDR1 SNHLY and CDR2 FYNNEI. This CDR3 comprises 14 residues. The V end was cut by 2 bases, the J end by 2 bases, with 10 bases between. DNA of the CDR3: TGTGCCAGCAGTGAATTGTCCAGAACCTACGAGCAGTACTTC. Amino acids: CASSELSRTYEQYF.

Only one count was recorded for this clone. This sequence joins TRBV19 and TRBJ1-5, with 7 bases fitting TRBD1. Germline loops: CDR1 LNHDA, CDR2 SQIVND (reference sequence). V lost 5 bases, J lost 0 bases, and 4 bases stayed unmatched. The CDR3 runs to 15 residues. CDR3 in DNA: TGTGCCAGTAGTTGGGACAGCGTTAGCAATCAGCCCCAGCATTTT. Amino acids: CASSWDSVSNQPQHF. The variable domain in full, completed from reference TRBV19 and TRBJ1-5, reads DGGITQSPKYLFRKEGQNVTLSCEQNLNHDAMYWYRQDPGQGLRLIYYSQIVNDFQKGDIAEGYSVSREKKESFPLTVTSAQKNPTAFYLCASSWDSVSNQPQHFGDGTRLSIL.

J is TRBJ2-3 and V is TRBV18; TRBD2 aligns across 7 bases. Germline trimming cut 4 bases from V and 1 base from J; bases unmatched to any gene: 11. This CDR3 is built from 17 residues. The germline gives CDR1 KGHSH, CDR2 LQKENI. The CDR3 DNA reads as TGTGCCAGCTCACACCCCGGGGCTAGCGGACGCACAGATACGCAGTATTTT. It yields the protein CASSHPGASGRTDTQYF.

The CDR3 DNA is TGTGCCAGCAGAAAGGACAGGGTGTTTGAAAAACTGTTTTTT. Encoded protein: CASRKDRVFEKLFF. The chain carries TRBV28 and TRBJ1-4; 8 positions agree with TRBD1. Germline V CDR1 and CDR2: MDHEN, SYDVKM. After removal of 6 bases from V and 7 bases from J, the junction contained 7 bases not matched to a gene. The CDR3 runs to 14 residues.

The J gene is TRBJ2-3, the V gene TRBV5-1, with 9 bases matching TRBD1. The CDR3 extends over 16 amino acids. V shed 4 bases and J 2 bases; nucleotides not matched to a gene: 8. In germline, CDR1 is SGHRS, CDR2 YFSETQ. The CDR3 region is CASSVTGGRDTDTQYF. The CDR3 bases are TGCGCCAGCAGCGTGACAGGGGGGAGGGACACAGATACGCAGTATTTT. Looking up the rest from reference TRBV5-1 and TRBJ2-3 gives the full variable domain: KAGVTQTPRYLIKTRGQQVTLSCSPISGHRSVSWYQQTPGQGLQFLFEYFSETQRNKGNFPGRFSGRQFSNSRSEMNVSTLELGDSALYLCASSVTGGRDTDTQYFGPGTRLTVL.

This clone has a handful of counts. The rearrangement joins TRBV9 to TRBJ1-1, with TRBD1 matching 8 bases. V dropped 3 bases and J dropped 0; count of bases not matched to a gene: 7. Germline CDR1 is SGDLS and CDR2 is YYNGEE. The CDR3 contains 16 residues. CDR3 amino acids: CASSAGGQGLNTEAFF. DNA of the CDR3: TGTGCCAGCAGCGCAGGGGGCCAGGGATTGAACACTGAAGCTTTCTTT.

The chain couples TRBV15 to TRBJ1-5; D unclear. The germline V gene has CDR1 LNHNV and CDR2 YYDKDF (reference sequence). This CDR3 is 12 amino acids long. The V end lost 3 bases, the J end lost 7 bases, and 7 bases lay between the germline ends. The CDR3 sequence is CATSREVQPQHF. The CDR3 DNA sequence: TGTGCCACCAGCAGGGAGGTCCAGCCCCAGCATTTT.

The chain employs TRBV28 and TRBJ2-1; TRBD2 is a possible D gene (5 bases). V dropped 2 bases and J dropped 8 bases, with 16 bases sitting between them. Germline CDR1 and CDR2: MDHEN and SYDVKM. The length of the CDR3 is 15 residues. CDR3: CASSLDGLAEDEQFF. For the CDR3, the DNA is TGTGCCAGCAGTTTAGATGGACTTGCAGAGGATGAGCAGTTCTTC.

The chain joins TRBV10-1 to TRBJ1-1; D is ambiguous. V lost 0 bases, J lost 4 bases, and 9 bases lay in between. The length of the CDR3 is 14 residues. Germline assignment: CDR1 WNHNN and CDR2 SYGVQD (reference sequence). The CDR3 reads CASSESLSGTEAFF. The CDR3 nucleotides are TGCGCCAGCAGTGAGTCTCTATCAGGCACTGAAGCTTTCTTT.

The chain is built from TRBV24-1 and TRBJ2-3; 9 bases are a match to TRBD1. The CDR3 has 14 amino acids. Germline V lookup: CDR1 KGHDR, CDR2 SFDVKD. Losses at the gene ends were 9 bases for V and 6 bases for J; bases not matched to a gene: 9. The CDR3, as DNA: TGTGCCACCCCTAAACAGGGGGCGCGGGATACGCAGTATTTT. It is translated as CATPKQGARDTQYF.

The chain links TRBV15 to TRBJ2-3; TRBD2 matches 9 bases. CDR1 LNHNV and CDR2 YYDKDF come from the germline V gene (reference sequence). The ends lost 0 bases at V and 2 bases at J; junction bases unmatched: 12. This CDR3 spans 19 amino acids. Written as DNA, the CDR3 is TGTGCCACCAGCAGAGATGGAGGGAGACTAGCGGAGATCACAGATACGCAGTATTTT. It codes for CATSRDGGRLAEITDTQYF.

This clone was recorded only once. The chain employs TRBV4-3 and TRBJ2-7; 9 bases fit TRBD2. The germline CDR1 and CDR2 sequences are LGHNA and YSLEER. This CDR3 contains 16 residues. With V trimmed by 4 bases and J by 2 bases, 9 bases remained unmatched. The CDR3 nucleotides are TGCGCCAGCAGCCCCCAGTCTGCGGGAGGGCCCTACGAGCAGTACTTC. Protein sequence: CASSPQSAGGPYEQYF.

The rearrangement joins TRBV13 to TRBJ2-7, with TRBD2 matching 11 bases. The CDR3 contains 14 residues. The J segment lost 2 bases and the V segment lost 5 bases, leaving 2 bases of the junction unmatched. Germline CDR1 is PRHDT and CDR2 is FYEKMQ (reference sequence). CDR3 DNA sequence: TGTGCCAGCAGCATGGGACTAGCGGCCTACGAGCAGTACTTC. Amino acids: CASSMGLAAYEQYF.

The V call is TRBV7-8, the J call TRBJ1-2; D gene ambiguous. Germline V gives CDR1 SGHVS, CDR2 FQNEAQ. The V gene lost 4 bases and the J gene lost 4 bases, with 10 bases spanning the gap. The CDR3 runs 13 residues. The chain's CDR3 is CASSSVRPYGYTF. For the CDR3, the DNA is TGTGCCAGCAGCTCTGTGCGCCCCTATGGCTACACCTTC. Full variable domain (rest looked up from reference TRBV7-8 and TRBJ1-2): GAGVSQSPRYKVAKRGQDVALRCDPISGHVSLFWYQQALGQGPEFLTYFQNEAQLDKSGLPSDRFFAERPEGSVSTLKIQRTQQEDSAVYLCASSSVRPYGYTFGSGTRLTVV.

V gene TRBV28 combines with J gene TRBJ2-5; D is undetermined. Trimming left V 5 bases short and J 4 bases short, with 8 bases between. The CDR3 is 12 amino acids. The germline CDR1 and CDR2 sequences are MDHEN and SYDVKM. CDR3 coding DNA: TGTGCCAGCAGTGGCCCCATAGAGACCCAGTACTTC. Translation: CASSGPIETQYF.

The chain has TRBV5-1 and TRBJ1-6, with D hard to call. V was clipped by 4 bases and J by 0 bases, with 14 bases between them. The CDR3 extends over 17 amino acids. CDR1 is SGHRS, CDR2 YFSETQ, per germline. CDR3 residues: CASSLGLQSSYNSPLHF. DNA for the CDR3: TGCGCCAGCAGCCTCGGACTCCAGAGCTCCTATAATTCACCCCTCCACTTT.